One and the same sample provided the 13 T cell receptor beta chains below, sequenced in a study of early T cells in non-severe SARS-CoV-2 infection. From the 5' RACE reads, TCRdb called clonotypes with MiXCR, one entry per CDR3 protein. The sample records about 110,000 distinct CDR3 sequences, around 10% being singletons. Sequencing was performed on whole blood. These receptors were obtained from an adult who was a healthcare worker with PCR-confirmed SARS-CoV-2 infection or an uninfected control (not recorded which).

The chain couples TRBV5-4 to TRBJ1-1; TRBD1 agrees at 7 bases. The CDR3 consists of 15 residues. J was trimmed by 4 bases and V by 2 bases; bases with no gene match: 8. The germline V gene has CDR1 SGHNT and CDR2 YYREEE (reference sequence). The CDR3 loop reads CASSLGGAVITEAFF. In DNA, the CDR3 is TGTGCCAGCAGCTTAGGGGGCGCCGTGATCACTGAAGCTTTCTTT.

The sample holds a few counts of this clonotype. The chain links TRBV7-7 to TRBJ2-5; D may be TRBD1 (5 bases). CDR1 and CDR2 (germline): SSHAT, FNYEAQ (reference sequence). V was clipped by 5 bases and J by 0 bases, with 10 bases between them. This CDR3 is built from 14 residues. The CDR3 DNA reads TGTGCCAGCAGCCCCCAGGGATACCAAGAGACCCAGTACTTC. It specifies CASSPQGYQETQYF.

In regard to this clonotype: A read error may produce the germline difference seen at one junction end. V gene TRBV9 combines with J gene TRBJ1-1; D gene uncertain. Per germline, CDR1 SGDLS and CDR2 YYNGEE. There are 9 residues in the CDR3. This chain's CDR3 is CASSVSPPF. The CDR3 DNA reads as TGTGCCAGCAGCGTTAGCCCCCCTTTT.

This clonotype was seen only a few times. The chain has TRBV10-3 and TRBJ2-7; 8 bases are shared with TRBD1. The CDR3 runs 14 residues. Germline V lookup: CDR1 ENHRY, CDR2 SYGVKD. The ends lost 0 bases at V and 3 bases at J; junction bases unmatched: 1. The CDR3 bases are TGTGCCATCAGTGAGTCCGGACAGGGCTACGAGCAGTACTTC. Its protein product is CAISESGQGYEQYF.

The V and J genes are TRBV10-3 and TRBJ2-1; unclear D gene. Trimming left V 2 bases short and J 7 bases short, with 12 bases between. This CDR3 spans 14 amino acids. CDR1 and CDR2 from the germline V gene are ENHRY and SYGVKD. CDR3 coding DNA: TGTGCCATCAGTGAGGGCGCCAGGCTAAATGAGCAGTTCTTC. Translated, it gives CAISEGARLNEQFF.

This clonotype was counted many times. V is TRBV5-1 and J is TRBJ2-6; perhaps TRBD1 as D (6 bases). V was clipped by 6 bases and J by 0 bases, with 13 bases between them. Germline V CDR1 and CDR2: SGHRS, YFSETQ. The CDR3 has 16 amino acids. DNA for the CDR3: TGCGCCAGCAAGGCAGGGGCGCTCTCTGGGGCCAACGTCCTGACTTTC. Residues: CASKAGALSGANVLTF.

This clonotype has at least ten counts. The CDR3, as DNA: TGTGCCACCACACCCGAGTGGGACACTGAAGCTTTCTTT. Its translation is CATTPEWDTEAFF. The J gene is TRBJ1-1, the V gene TRBV12-3 or TRBV12-4; unclear D gene. V was cut by 10 bases and J by 3 bases, with 15 bases left in between. The CDR3 sequence is 13 residues long.

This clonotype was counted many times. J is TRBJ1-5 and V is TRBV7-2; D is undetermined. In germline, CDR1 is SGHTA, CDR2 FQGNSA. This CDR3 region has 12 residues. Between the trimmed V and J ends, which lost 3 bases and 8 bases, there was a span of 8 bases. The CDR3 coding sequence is TGTGCCAGCAGCTTGAGAGGCGAGCCCCAGCATTTT. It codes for CASSLRGEPQHF. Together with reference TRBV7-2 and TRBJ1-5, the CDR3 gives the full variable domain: GAGVSQSPSNKVTEKGKDVELRCDPISGHTALYWYRQSLGQGLEFLIYFQGNSAPDKSGLPSDRFSAERTGGSVSTLTIQRTQQEDSAVYLCASSLRGEPQHFGDGTRLSIL.

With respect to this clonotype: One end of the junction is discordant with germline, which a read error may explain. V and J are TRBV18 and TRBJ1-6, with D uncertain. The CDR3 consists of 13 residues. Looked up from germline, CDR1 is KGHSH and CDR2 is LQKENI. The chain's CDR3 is CAISPVANSPLHF. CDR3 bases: TGTGCCATCTCACCAGTGGCAAATTCACCCCTCCACTTT.

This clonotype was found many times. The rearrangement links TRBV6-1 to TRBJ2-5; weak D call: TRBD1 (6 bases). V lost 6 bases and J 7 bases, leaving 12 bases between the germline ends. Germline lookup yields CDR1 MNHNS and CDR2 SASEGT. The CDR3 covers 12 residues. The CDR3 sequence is CASSTGLGTQYF. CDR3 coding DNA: TGTGCCAGCAGCACAGGGTTGGGGACCCAGTACTTC.

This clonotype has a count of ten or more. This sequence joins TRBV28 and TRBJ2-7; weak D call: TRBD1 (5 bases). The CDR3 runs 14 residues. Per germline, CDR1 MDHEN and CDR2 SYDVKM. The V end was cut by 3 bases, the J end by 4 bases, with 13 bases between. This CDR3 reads CASSFTGTGYEQYF. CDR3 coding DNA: TGTGCCAGCAGTTTTACAGGTACTGGATACGAGCAGTACTTC.

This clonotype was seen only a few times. CDR3 amino acids: CASSSDRGASSGANVLTF. The CDR3 nucleotides read TGTGCCAGCAGCTCCGACAGGGGCGCGAGCTCTGGGGCCAACGTCCTGACTTTC. The rearrangement uses TRBV28 and TRBJ2-6; 8 nucleotides line up with TRBD1. Germline V CDR1 and CDR2: MDHEN, SYDVKM. Germline trimming cut 6 bases from V and 0 bases from J; bases unmatched to any gene: 10. The CDR3 runs to 18 residues. Full variable domain (rest looked up from reference TRBV28 and TRBJ2-6): DVKVTQSSRYLVKRTGEKVFLECVQDMDHENMFWYRQDPGLGLRLIYFSYDVKMKEKGDIPEGYSVSREKKERFSLILESASTNQTSMYLCASSSDRGASSGANVLTFGAGSRLTVL.

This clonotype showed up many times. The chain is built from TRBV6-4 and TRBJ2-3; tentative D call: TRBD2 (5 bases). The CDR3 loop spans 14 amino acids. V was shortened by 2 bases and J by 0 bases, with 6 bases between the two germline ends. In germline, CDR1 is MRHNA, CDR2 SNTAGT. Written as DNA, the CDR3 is TGTGCCAGCAGTGACGGCGGGAGCACAGATACGCAGTATTTT. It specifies CASSDGGSTDTQYF.